The text below deals with one T cell receptor beta chain. These data belong to a study of cytomegalovirus exposure and HLA in healthy donors. In the PCR, 60 Vbeta and 13 Jbeta primers were used. Sequencing used immunoSEQ multiplex PCR; TCRdb keeps in-frame clones, though not all of them. The sample records some 110,000 clones, just over 65% being singletons. This receptor was taken from a man aged 18-30 years in good health and CMV-seronegative. What was sequenced was PBMCs.

The CDR3 region is CASANLGAGVAINYNEQFF. CDR3 nucleotides: TGTGCTAGTGCCAACCTAGGAGCGGGAGTCGCTATAAACTACAATGAGCAGTTCTTC. The rearrangement joins TRBV12-5 to TRBJ2-1, with 8 bases fitting TRBD2. CDR3 length: 19 residues. CDR1 is LGHNT and CDR2 is FRNRAP in the germline V gene. The trim removed 7 bases at V and 3 bases at J, leaving 20 bases unmatched. The entire variable domain, with the rest obtained from reference TRBV12-5 and TRBJ2-1, is as follows: DARVTQTPRHKVTEMGQEVTMRCQPILGHNTVFWYRQTMMQGLELLAYFRNRAPLDDSGMPKDRFSAEMPDATLATLKIQPSEPRDSAVYFCASANLGAGVAINYNEQFFGPGTRLTVL.